One sample yielded the 2 T cell receptor beta chains listed below, sequenced in a study of blood T cell repertoires in COVID-19. Produced via immunoSEQ multiplex PCR; TCRdb's table is partial and in-frame only. The table includes some 75,000 clones, roughly 91% detected once. Input material: peripheral blood. Every receptor here comes from a man in his sixties with acute or convalescent COVID-19.

The V and J genes are TRBV11-2 and TRBJ2-5; 7 bases map to TRBD1. The V segment lost 4 bases and the J segment 7 bases; nucleotides outside the gene matches: 0. There are 11 residues in the CDR3. The germline V gene has CDR1 SGHAT and CDR2 FQNNGV. The CDR3 loop reads CASSSGGTQYF. CDR3 nucleotide sequence: TGTGCCAGCAGCTCAGGGGGGACCCAGTACTTC. Full variable domain (missing parts from reference TRBV11-2 and TRBJ2-5): EAGVAQSPRYKIIEKRQSVAFWCNPISGHATLYWYQQILGQGPKLLIQFQNNGVVDDSQLPKDRFSAERLKGVDSTLKIQPAKLEDSAVYLCASSSGGTQYFGPGTRLLVL.

This chain uses TRBV2 with TRBJ2-2, with a possible D match to TRBD2 (7 bases). This CDR3 is 14 amino acids long. Trimming cost V 11 bases and J 1 base, with 14 bases left between them. Germline CDR1 SNHLY, CDR2 FYNNEI. CDR3 nucleotides: TGTGCCGCCAGGGGAGGGGTGAACACCGGGGAGCTGTTTTTT. The encoded protein is CAARGGVNTGELFF.